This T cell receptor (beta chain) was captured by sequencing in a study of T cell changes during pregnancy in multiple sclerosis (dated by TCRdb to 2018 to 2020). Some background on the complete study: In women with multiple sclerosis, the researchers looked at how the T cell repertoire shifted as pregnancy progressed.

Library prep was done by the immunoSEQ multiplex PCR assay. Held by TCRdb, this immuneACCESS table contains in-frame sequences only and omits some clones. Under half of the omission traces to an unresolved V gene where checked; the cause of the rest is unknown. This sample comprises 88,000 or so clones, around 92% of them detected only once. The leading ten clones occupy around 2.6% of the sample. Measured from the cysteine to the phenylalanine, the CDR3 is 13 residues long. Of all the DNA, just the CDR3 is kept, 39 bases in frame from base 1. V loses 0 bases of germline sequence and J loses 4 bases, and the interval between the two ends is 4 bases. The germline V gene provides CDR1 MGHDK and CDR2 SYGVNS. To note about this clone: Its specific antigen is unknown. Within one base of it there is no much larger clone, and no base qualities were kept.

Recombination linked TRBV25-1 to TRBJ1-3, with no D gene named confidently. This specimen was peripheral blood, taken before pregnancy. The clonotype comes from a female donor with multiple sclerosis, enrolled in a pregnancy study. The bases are TGTGCCAGCAGTGAATATGGCGGAAACACCATATATTTT. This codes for CASSEYGGNTIYF.